The rows below give T cell receptor beta chains drawn from one sample of a study of blood T cell repertoires in COVID-19. Sequencing used immunoSEQ multiplex PCR; TCRdb keeps in-frame clones, though not all of them. The top ten clones hold around 3% of a sample with a few hundred thousand clones, around 86% of them seen once. The specimen sequenced was peripheral blood. The receptor set was obtained from a woman in her thirties with active or convalescent COVID-19. Each CDR3 is given with its conserved first and last residue. Fields, in order: V gene, clone size, J gene, D gene, CDR3 protein, CDR3 DNA. D genes are given only for firm matches. Size is stated for part of the rows, as once, few or many counts, or as a class when the clone is expanded.

V: TRBV27; size: -; J: TRBJ1-6; D: TRBD1; CDR3: CASSPRQGPNSPLHF; DNA: TGTGCCAGCAGTCCCAGACAGGGGCCCAATTCACCCCTCCACTTT
V: TRBV6-5; size: -; J: TRBJ2-1; D: TRBD2; CDR3: CASSYFISGVNNEQFF; DNA: TGTGCCAGCAGTTACTTTATAAGCGGGGTGAACAATGAGCAGTTCTTC
V: TRBV11-1; size: -; J: TRBJ2-7; D: -; CDR3: CASSLAWATYEQYF; DNA: TGTGCCAGCAGCTTAGCGTGGGCTACCTACGAGCAGTACTTC
V: TRBV29-1; size: -; J: TRBJ2-7; D: -; CDR3: CSVLETTGSYEQYF; DNA: TGCAGCGTCCTCGAAACCACAGGGTCCTACGAGCAGTACTTC
V: TRBV10-1; size: -; J: TRBJ2-2; D: -; CDR3: CASSERNTGELFF; DNA: TGCGCCAGCAGTGAGCGGAACACCGGGGAGCTGTTTTTT
V: TRBV6-5; size: -; J: TRBJ1-4; D: -; CDR3: CASTKGDSLGEKLFF; DNA: TGTGCCAGCACCAAGGGGGATTCCCTGGGGGAAAAACTGTTTTTT
V: TRBV11-2; size: -; J: TRBJ1-3; D: -; CDR3: CASSLDRLGNTIYF; DNA: TGTGCCAGCAGCTTAGACAGACTTGGAAACACCATATATTTT
V: TRBV9; size: -; J: TRBJ2-1; D: -; CDR3: CASSVASASEQFF; DNA: TGTGCCAGCAGCGTAGCTAGCGCGTCTGAGCAGTTCTTC
V: TRBV30; size: -; J: TRBJ2-3; D: -; CDR3: CAWSLGVTDTQYF; DNA: TGTGCCTGGAGTCTCGGAGTAACGGATACGCAGTATTTT
V: TRBV5-1; size: -; J: TRBJ2-7; D: -; CDR3: CANPGPYEQYF; DNA: TGCGCCAACCCTGGGCCCTACGAGCAGTACTTC
V: TRBV18; size: -; J: TRBJ2-3; D: TRBD2; CDR3: CASSPRTIAGDTQYF; DNA: TGTGCCAGCTCACCACGGACTATAGCGGGGGATACGCAGTATTTT
V: TRBV10-3; size: -; J: TRBJ2-1; D: TRBD2; CDR3: CAISESASGGDNEQFF; DNA: TGTGCCATCAGTGAGTCAGCTAGCGGGGGGGACAATGAGCAGTTCTTC
V: TRBV4-3; size: -; J: TRBJ2-1; D: TRBD2; CDR3: CASSQSSAGGHEQFF; DNA: TGCGCCAGCAGCCAATCCAGCGCGGGGGGGCATGAGCAGTTCTTC
V: TRBV5-4; size: -; J: TRBJ1-2; D: -; CDR3: CASSVSGTGGYGYTF; DNA: TGTGCCAGCAGCGTCTCCGGGACGGGGGGCTATGGCTACACCTTC
V: TRBV7-9; size: -; J: TRBJ1-1; D: -; CDR3: CASIQNTEAFF; DNA: TGTGCCAGCATACAGAACACTGAAGCTTTCTTT
V: TRBV7-9; size: -; J: TRBJ1-5; D: -; CDR3: CASSLDGDSNQPQHF; DNA: TGTGCCAGCAGCTTAGACGGGGATAGCAATCAGCCCCAGCATTTT
V: TRBV6-5; size: -; J: TRBJ2-7; D: -; CDR3: CASSNRDTRYEQYF; DNA: TGTGCCAGCAGTAACCGGGACACTCGATACGAGCAGTACTTC
V: TRBV7-3; size: -; J: TRBJ1-2; D: TRBD1; CDR3: CASSLGPGQENYGYTF; DNA: TGTGCCAGCAGCTTAGGCCCGGGACAGGAGAATTATGGCTACACCTTC
V: TRBV19; size: once; J: TRBJ2-1; D: TRBD2; CDR3: CASSTRRAGGRDEQFF; DNA: TGTGCCAGTAGTACCCGGAGAGCGGGGGGCCGGGATGAGCAGTTCTTC
V: TRBV7-9; size: -; J: TRBJ2-5; D: -; CDR3: CASSLLPPGGPQETQYF; DNA: TGTGCCAGCAGCTTACTCCCCCCGGGGGGCCCCCAAGAGACCCAGTACTTC
V: TRBV9; size: -; J: TRBJ2-7; D: TRBD1; CDR3: CASSGDRVSYEQYF; DNA: TGTGCCAGCAGCGGAGACAGGGTGTCCTACGAGCAGTACTTC
V: TRBV5-4; size: -; J: TRBJ2-1; D: -; CDR3: CASSLKLGGANEQFF; DNA: TGTGCCAGCAGCCTTAAACTAGGCGGGGCGAATGAGCAGTTCTTC
V: TRBV18; size: -; J: TRBJ1-1; D: TRBD1; CDR3: CASSRGTGADTEAFF; DNA: TGTGCCAGCTCCAGGGGGACAGGGGCGGACACTGAAGCTTTCTTT
V: TRBV5-5; size: -; J: TRBJ1-2; D: -; CDR3: CASSLTGEYGYTF; DNA: TGTGCCAGCAGCTTGACCGGGGAATATGGCTACACCTTC
V: TRBV6-5; size: -; J: TRBJ1-2; D: TRBD1; CDR3: CASRGGQTDHYGYTF; DNA: TGTGCCAGCAGGGGGGGACAGACTGATCACTATGGCTACACCTTC
V: TRBV5-4; size: -; J: TRBJ2-7; D: TRBD1; CDR3: CASSSPQGTREQYF; DNA: TGTGCCAGCAGCTCACCACAGGGGACCCGGGAGCAGTACTTC
V: TRBV28; size: -; J: TRBJ2-3; D: TRBD2; CDR3: CASNAGGLTDTQYF; DNA: TGTGCCAGCAACGCGGGGGGGCTCACAGATACGCAGTATTTT
V: TRBV4-2; size: few; J: TRBJ1-6; D: -; CDR3: CASSQELFGFTPLHF; DNA: TGTGCCAGCAGCCAAGAACTATTCGGGTTTACACCCCTCCACTTT
V: TRBV9; size: -; J: TRBJ2-1; D: TRBD2; CDR3: CASSAVGLAGRRQFF; DNA: TGTGCCAGCAGCGCCGTTGGACTAGCGGGGCGGAGGCAGTTCTTC
V: TRBV3-1/TRBV3-2; size: -; J: TRBJ2-1; D: -; CDR3: CASSQGTFGEQFF; DNA: TGTGCCAGCAGCCAGGGCACCTTCGGTGAGCAGTTCTTC
V: TRBV7-6; size: -; J: TRBJ1-4; D: TRBD1; CDR3: CASSLQGATNEKLFF; DNA: TGTGCCAGCAGCTTACAGGGGGCGACTAATGAAAAACTGTTTTTT
V: TRBV14; size: -; J: TRBJ1-4; D: TRBD1; CDR3: CASSQGRFGGDARQGEKLFF; DNA: TGTGCCAGCAGCCAAGGAAGGTTCGGGGGAGACGCTCGACAGGGTGAAAAACTGTTTTTT
V: TRBV5-5; size: -; J: TRBJ2-2; D: -; CDR3: CASSLVLSYTGELFF; DNA: TGTGCCAGCAGCTTGGTCCTGAGCTATACCGGGGAGCTGTTTTTT
V: TRBV9; size: -; J: TRBJ2-1; D: -; CDR3: CASSQSNNEQFF; DNA: TGTGCCAGCAGCCAATCAAACAATGAGCAGTTCTTC
V: TRBV20-1; size: -; J: TRBJ1-6; D: TRBD1; CDR3: CSASPTGWNSPLHF; DNA: TGCAGTGCTAGTCCGACAGGGTGGAATTCACCCCTCCACTTT
V: TRBV19; size: -; J: TRBJ2-1; D: TRBD2; CDR3: CASSIGGKFYNEQFF; DNA: TGTGCCAGTAGTATCGGGGGGAAGTTCTACAATGAGCAGTTCTTC